This T cell receptor (beta chain) was obtained from a study of blood T cell repertoires in COVID-19. The wider study: COVID-19 samples collected from the United States, Italy and Spain covered acute and convalescent phases. PBMCs, B-cell-depleted T cells, or T cells provided the cDNA or gDNA that made up the material.

Authors' processing steps: Counts of nucleated cells, estimated from reference gene primer amplification, were obtained. This table comes from immunoSEQ multiplex PCR, and its TCRdb copy is limited to in-frame clones, with some not included. The V and J calls and clone size are taken from that table; D and trimming were inferred from the DNA. The repertoire consists of some 300,000 clones, with about nine tenths occurring once and the leading ten covering roughly 2.3%. V was shortened by 2 bases and J by 1 base, with 8 bases between the two germline ends. CDR1 SGHDN and CDR2 FVKESK come from the germline V gene. CDR3 length: 14 amino acids.

The rearrangement uses TRBV14 and TRBJ1-1, with unresolved D. The material sequenced was peripheral blood. This sequence was found in a man between 18 and 35 years old with active or convalescent COVID-19. CDR3 residues: CASSQSRWNTEAFF. CDR3 DNA: TGTGCCAGCAGCCAATCTAGGTGGAACACTGAAGCTTTCTTT.